Listed below are T cell receptor beta chains from one sample, sequenced in a study of identifying expanded T cells in peripheral blood. Profiled with immunoSEQ multiplex PCR; TCRdb holds only in-frame clones, not every one. The sample consists of tens of thousands of clones, roughly 89% of them appearing once. The sequencing input was blood. The origin of the receptors is a person between 18 and 70 years old in good health. The CDR3 runs from the conserved cysteine through the conserved F or W. D genes are given only for firm matches. The size field is filled for only some rows; it gives once, few, many or a size class.

TRBV7-2,NA,TRBJ2-1,TRBD2,CASSFGLAGDEQFF,TGTGCCAGCAGCTTCGGCCTAGCGGGAGATGAGCAGTTCTTC
TRBV5-5,NA,TRBJ1-2,NA,CASSVGYGYTF,TGTGCCAGCAGCGTGGGGTACGGCTACACCTTC
TRBV7-8,NA,TRBJ1-5,NA,CASSPGQNNQPQHF,TGTGCCAGCAGCCCCGGACAGAACAATCAGCCCCAGCATTTT
TRBV29-1,NA,TRBJ2-5,NA,CSAPRGGWETQYF,TGCAGCGCTCCTCGGGGAGGTTGGGAGACCCAGTACTTC
TRBV14,NA,TRBJ1-1,NA,CASSIHHMNTEAFF,TGTGCCAGCAGCATTCATCACATGAACACTGAAGCTTTCTTT
TRBV7-6,NA,TRBJ2-7,TRBD2,CASSFSGSPYEQYF,TGTGCCAGCAGCTTTAGCGGGAGCCCCTACGAGCAGTACTTC
TRBV19,once,TRBJ2-2,TRBD2,CASRPGLANTGELFF,TGTGCCAGTAGACCGGGACTAGCGAACACCGGGGAGCTGTTTTTT
TRBV10-3,NA,TRBJ2-3,NA,CAISEGLTDTQYF,TGTGCCATCAGTGAGGGACTCACAGATACGCAGTATTTT
TRBV18,NA,TRBJ1-3,NA,CASSPEVGGNTIYF,TGTGCCAGCTCACCAGAAGTGGGCGGAAACACCATATATTTT
TRBV19,once,TRBJ2-3,NA,CASSTLAHTDTQYF,TGTGCCAGTAGTACCCTGGCACACACAGATACGCAGTATTTT
TRBV28,NA,TRBJ2-7,NA,CATSDREGSYEQYF,TGTGCCACCTCCGACAGGGAGGGCTCCTACGAGCAGTACTTC
TRBV6-5,NA,TRBJ2-7,TRBD2,CASGSGIYEQYF,TGTGCCAGCGGTAGCGGGATCTACGAGCAGTACTTC
TRBV7-8,NA,TRBJ2-7,NA,CASSSLRTTYEQYF,TGTGCCAGCAGCTCCCTCAGGACTACCTACGAGCAGTACTTC
TRBV6-4,NA,TRBJ2-3,TRBD2,CASSQLAGVVDTQYF,TGTGCCAGCAGCCAACTAGCGGGAGTTGTAGATACGCAGTATTTT
TRBV18,NA,TRBJ2-3,TRBD1,CASSPQTGRVDTQYF,TGTGCCAGCTCACCGCAGACAGGGCGTGTGGATACGCAGTATTTT
TRBV27,NA,TRBJ2-3,NA,CASIGQTTDTQYF,TGTGCCAGCATCGGGCAGACTACAGATACGCAGTATTTT
TRBV9,NA,TRBJ2-3,NA,CASSQEVTGTTDTQYF,TGTGCCAGCAGCCAAGAAGTGACAGGAACCACAGATACGCAGTATTTT
TRBV15,NA,TRBJ1-2,NA,CATAVSPTNYGYTF,TGTGCCACCGCGGTGAGTCCGACCAACTATGGCTACACCTTC
TRBV28,NA,TRBJ2-1,NA,CASSLLATNEQFF,TGTGCCAGCAGTTTACTAGCGACCAATGAGCAGTTCTTC
TRBV4-3,NA,TRBJ2-1,TRBD2,CASSQEDPGLAGDNEQFF,TGCGCCAGCAGCCAAGAAGATCCTGGACTAGCGGGAGACAATGAGCAGTTCTTC
TRBV10-3,NA,TRBJ2-1,TRBD2,CAIRRGTNNEQFF,TGTGCCATCAGGCGAGGGACTAACAATGAGCAGTTCTTC
TRBV10-3,NA,TRBJ2-2,NA,CAISDSKTGELFF,TGTGCCATCAGTGATTCCAAGACCGGGGAGCTGTTTTTT
TRBV7-9,NA,TRBJ2-5,TRBD2,CASSPDGRREETQYF,TGTGCCAGCAGCCCTGACGGGAGGAGAGAAGAGACCCAGTACTTC
TRBV13,NA,TRBJ2-7,TRBD2,CASSSGTSGRPYEQYF,TGTGCCAGCAGCTCCGGGACTAGCGGGAGACCCTACGAGCAGTACTTC
TRBV7-3,NA,TRBJ2-4,TRBD2,CASSLEREEDIQYF,TGTGCCAGCAGCTTAGAGCGGGAGGAGGACATTCAGTACTTC
TRBV15,NA,TRBJ2-1,NA,CATSSRDVREQFF,TGTGCCACCAGCAGCCGAGATGTGCGGGAGCAGTTCTTC
TRBV28,NA,TRBJ1-4,NA,CASSLSQGEKLFF,TGTGCCAGCAGTTTAAGCCAGGGGGAAAAACTGTTTTTT
TRBV7-2,once,TRBJ2-7,TRBD1,CASSSLPGQGASYEQYF,TGTGCCAGCAGCTCGCTACCCGGACAGGGGGCATCCTACGAGCAGTACTTC
TRBV6-1,NA,TRBJ1-2,NA,CASTNVPGVGYTF,TGTGCCAGCACTAATGTTCCAGGGGTTGGCTACACCTTC
TRBV5-1,NA,TRBJ2-7,NA,CASSLADSDPPYEQYF,TGCGCCAGCAGCTTGGCCGACAGCGACCCTCCCTACGAGCAGTACTTC
TRBV28,NA,TRBJ2-1,NA,CASSLEPQYNEQFF,TGTGCCAGCAGTTTAGAACCCCAATACAATGAGCAGTTCTTC
TRBV4-1,few,TRBJ2-7,TRBD2,CASSQDFPGGSYEQYF,TGCGCCAGCAGCCAAGATTTTCCGGGAGGGTCCTACGAGCAGTACTTC
TRBV7-2,NA,TRBJ2-3,TRBD2,CASSLRAGGIATDTQYF,TGTGCCAGCAGCTTAAGGGCGGGGGGGATCGCCACAGATACGCAGTATTTT
TRBV7-2,NA,TRBJ2-1,NA,CASSLSSGSGEQFF,TGTGCCAGCAGCTTAAGCTCGGGGTCGGGTGAGCAGTTCTTC
TRBV2,NA,TRBJ1-1,TRBD1,CASSADRVEFTEAFF,TGTGCCAGCAGTGCTGACAGGGTGGAGTTCACTGAAGCTTTCTTT
TRBV7-9,NA,TRBJ1-2,NA,CASSPQINYGYTF,TGTGCCAGCAGCCCGCAAATAAACTATGGCTACACCTTC
TRBV7-2,few,TRBJ2-2,TRBD2,CASSSSGVLTGELFF,TGTGCCAGCAGCTCTAGCGGGGTCCTAACCGGGGAGCTGTTTTTT
TRBV6-5,NA,TRBJ2-1,TRBD1,CASTGDREVYNEQFF,TGTGCCAGCACGGGGGACAGGGAAGTATACAATGAGCAGTTCTTC
TRBV4-3,NA,TRBJ2-5,NA,CASSQDARKQETQYF,TGCGCCAGCAGCCAAGATGCCAGAAAGCAAGAGACCCAGTACTTC
TRBV7-2,NA,TRBJ2-1,NA,CASSIAVGGYNEQFF,TGTGCCAGCAGCATCGCGGTGGGGGGATACAATGAGCAGTTCTTC
TRBV28,NA,TRBJ2-5,TRBD2,CASSFGGSGRSTETQYF,TGTGCCAGCAGTTTTGGAGGTAGCGGGAGGTCCACAGAGACCCAGTACTTC
TRBV29-1,NA,TRBJ1-2,NA,CSVVPGETYGYTF,TGCAGCGTTGTACCAGGGGAGACCTATGGCTACACCTTC
TRBV19,once,TRBJ2-1,TRBD2,CASSIGIAGIIYNEQFF,TGTGCCAGTAGTATAGGGATAGCGGGAATCATCTACAATGAGCAGTTCTTC
TRBV10-3,few,TRBJ1-3,TRBD1,CATQGEGNTIYF,TGTGCCACACAGGGGGAGGGAAACACCATATATTTT
TRBV19,NA,TRBJ2-7,TRBD1,CASRDRGYCEQYF,TGTGCCAGCCGGGACAGGGGGTATTGCGAGCAGTACTTC
TRBV7-3,NA,TRBJ1-2,TRBD1,CASSPTGGYGYTF,TGTGCCAGCAGCCCGACAGGGGGCTATGGCTACACCTTC
TRBV13,NA,TRBJ1-6,TRBD1,CASSLVTGENSPLHF,TGTGCCAGCAGCTTAGTTACAGGGGAGAATTCACCCCTCCACTTT
TRBV6-6,NA,TRBJ2-1,NA,CASSYRGGYNEQFF,TGTGCCAGCAGTTATCGGGGCGGCTACAATGAGCAGTTCTTC
TRBV19,NA,TRBJ1-5,NA,CASSTPLTYSNQPQHF,TGTGCCAGTAGCACACCTTTGACCTATAGCAATCAGCCCCAGCATTTT
TRBV18,NA,TRBJ1-1,NA,CASSRLGELTEAFF,TGTGCCAGCTCCCGCCTAGGGGAACTCACTGAAGCTTTCTTT
TRBV10-2,NA,TRBJ2-7,TRBD1,CASGRPGQGSYEQYF,TGCGCCAGCGGGAGACCGGGACAGGGATCCTACGAGCAGTACTTC
TRBV11-1,NA,TRBJ2-2,NA,CASSFEAGWSGELFF,TGTGCCAGCAGCTTCGAAGCCGGTTGGTCCGGGGAGCTGTTTTTT
TRBV6-5,NA,TRBJ2-5,TRBD1,CASSYSGQVQETQYF,TGTGCCAGCAGTTACTCAGGACAGGTCCAAGAGACCCAGTACTTC
TRBV4-2,NA,TRBJ2-7,NA,CASSQALPGEQYF,TGTGCCAGCAGCCAAGCACTACCGGGAGAGCAGTACTTC